The T cell receptor beta chain under discussion was sequenced for a study of T-cell reconstitution after alpha-beta-depleted transplantation in children. Study results and caveats: Several hundred graft clones that had expanded were reportedly the source of alpha-beta T cells about two months after transplant. At one year after transplant, newly produced T cells mostly accounted for T-cell counts and diversity.

During its preparation, the TCRbeta library received unique molecular identifiers. MiXCR was run by TCRdb on the PCR reads, yielding one entry per CDR3 protein. The repertoire holds about 440,000 distinct CDR3 sequences, about 40% seen once, with 27% in the top ten. The CDR3 has 14 amino acids. Trimming removed 6 bases from V and 6 bases from J; junction bases left unmatched: 11. The germline V gene encodes CDR1 DFQATT and CDR2 SNEGSKA (reference sequence). This clonotype was detected many times. The antigen remains undetermined. This rearrangement joins TRBV20-1 to TRBJ2-1; 7 bases are shared with TRBD2. Material: PBMCs, obtained before TCRalphabeta/CD19-depleted stem cell transplant. The sequence derives from a girl aged 2 to 9 with aplastic anemia, due to receive a stem cell transplant. CDR3 bases: TGCAGTGCGTCCCGGGGGGAGAGGGTCAATGAGCAGTTCTTC. Protein product: CSASRGERVNEQFF.